One sample yielded the 16 T cell receptor beta chains listed below, sequenced in a study of T cells in Graves' hyperthyroidism and ophthalmopathy. From RNA transcripts, TCR beta CDR3 regions were amplified. A set of HTBI primers served as the primers for a first-round RT-PCR of the TCR CDR3. TCRdb independently ran MiXCR on the multiplex PCR reads; one entry per CDR3 protein. This sample has approximately 410,000 distinct CDR3 sequences, with roughly 15% found just once. The sample consisted of blood. These TCRs come from a man between 18 and 35 years old with Graves' ophthalmopathy.

This clonotype was recorded many times. The chain links TRBV18 to TRBJ2-5, with 8 positions matching TRBD1. This CDR3 spans 16 amino acids. CDR1 is KGHSH, CDR2 LQKENI, per germline. V shed 1 base, J shed 0 bases, and the junction held 4 bases outside the gene matches. In DNA form, the CDR3 reads TGTGCCAGCTCACCACAGGACAGGGCGCACCAAGAGACCCAGTACTTC. It specifies CASSPQDRAHQETQYF.

This clonotype has ten or more counts. The junction departs from the called germline gene at one end, perhaps through a read error. The rearrangement uses TRBV12-3 or TRBV12-4 and TRBJ2-1, with TRBD1 identical over 11 bases. The CDR3 runs 18 residues. The CDR3 coding sequence is TGCGCCTCCGCAGTGGGACAGGGGGATTATGGGCTGCACAATGAGCAGTTCTTC. Amino acid sequence: CASAVGQGDYGLHNEQFF.

This clonotype came up many times. This chain connects TRBV7-6 to TRBJ2-7, with D possibly TRBD2 on 5 matching bases. V gave up 5 bases and J gave up 2 bases, with 13 bases separating them. Germline lookup yields CDR1 SGHVS and CDR2 FNYEAQ. The CDR3 is 14 residues long. CDR3 region: CASSGNVGAYEQYF. CDR3 in DNA: TGTGCCAGCAGCGGCAACGTGGGAGCCTACGAGCAGTACTTC.

There are many counts of this clonotype. The V call is TRBV10-3, the J call TRBJ1-2; unclear D gene. The germline V and J ends were trimmed by 0 bases and 8 bases, with 7 bases remaining between them. The V gene's germline CDR1 is ENHRY and CDR2 SYGVKD. This CDR3 has 12 amino acids. The CDR3 here is CAISESNGGYTF. The CDR3 DNA reads TGTGCCATCAGTGAGTCTAATGGAGGCTACACCTTC.

At least ten counts were recorded for this clonotype. The V call is TRBV3-1, the J call TRBJ2-5; the match to TRBD1 covers 9 bases. The CDR3 contains 14 residues. Germline V gene lookup returns CDR1 LGHDT and CDR2 YNNKEL (reference sequence). J was trimmed by 3 bases and V by 4 bases; bases with no gene match: 3. DNA for the CDR3: TGTGCCAGCAGCCTCCGGACAGGGGAAGAGACCCAGTACTTC. It codes for CASSLRTGEETQYF.

This clonotype was seen repeatedly, ten times or more. The chain recombines TRBV7-9 with TRBJ2-1; the D is unclear. The CDR3 is 12 residues long. Germline-derived CDR1 and CDR2 are SEHNR and FQNEAQ (reference sequence). V was clipped by 4 bases and J by 9 bases, with 10 bases between them. The CDR3 sequence: CASSSPGPEQFF. CDR3 sequence (DNA): TGTGCCAGCAGCTCACCCGGGCCTGAGCAGTTCTTC.

The chain combines TRBV12-3 or TRBV12-4 with TRBJ2-1; D is tentatively TRBD1 or TRBD2 (7 bases each). The CDR3 is 14 amino acids. V lost 5 bases to trimming and J lost 15 bases, with 23 bases between them. The DNA for the CDR3 is TGTGCCAGCAGTGGGGAGGGGGCAATGGGGTTTTGGTTCTTC. Protein product: CASSGEGAMGFWFF.

Notes on this clonotype: A much larger clone is a single base away; this may be a read error. The CDR3 region has the DNA TGTGCCAGCAGCCAACACAGGGCGGGGAACACTGAAGCTTTCTTT. It yields the protein CASSQHRAGNTEAFF. This chain connects TRBV3-1 to TRBJ1-1; D is perhaps TRBD1 (6 bases). Trimming stripped 2 bases from V and 1 base from J, with 11 bases between. The CDR3 sequence is 15 residues long. Per germline, CDR1 LGHDT and CDR2 YNNKEL (reference sequence). The entire variable domain, with the rest obtained from reference TRBV3-1 and TRBJ1-1, is as follows: DTAVSQTPKYLVTQMGNDKSIKCEQNLGHDTMYWYKQDSKKFLKIMFSYNNKELIINETVPNRFSPKSPDKAHLNLHINSLELGDSAVYFCASSQHRAGNTEAFFGQGTRLTVV.

Ten or more counts support this clonotype. The chain uses TRBV5-1 and TRBJ1-1; D might be TRBD1 (5 bases). V lost 4 bases, J lost 1 base, and 11 bases lay in between. This CDR3 is 14 amino acids long. Germline CDR1 is SGHRS and CDR2 is YFSETQ. CDR3 bases: TGCGCCAGCAGCCTGGCAGGGTCGAACACTGAAGCTTTCTTT. Translated: CASSLAGSNTEAFF.

This clonotype was recorded a few times. The rearrangement uses TRBV7-9 and TRBJ1-2; a possible D gene is TRBD1 (6 bases). CDR3 length: 13 residues. Germline values: CDR1 SEHNR, CDR2 FQNEAQ (reference sequence). V was cut by 3 bases and J by 8 bases, with 13 bases left in between. CDR3 residues: CASSLGHPGGYTF. CDR3 sequence (DNA): TGTGCCAGCAGCTTGGGACACCCGGGAGGCTACACCTTC.

The CDR3 nucleotides read TGTGCCAGCAGCTTAGAATGGGCTACCTACACAGATACGCAGTATTTT. Protein product: CASSLEWATYTDTQYF. This chain joins TRBV7-6 and TRBJ2-3; no clear D. Per germline, CDR1 SGHVS and CDR2 FNYEAQ. Trimming stripped 1 base from V and 2 bases from J, with 13 bases between. The CDR3 has 16 amino acids.

This clonotype has ten or more counts. The CDR3 reads CASNLQANTEAFF. The CDR3 bases are TGTGCCAGCAACCTACAGGCGAACACTGAAGCTTTCTTT. The chain combines TRBV5-6 with TRBJ1-1, with D possibly TRBD1 on 5 matching bases. Germline CDR1 reads SGHDT; CDR2 reads YYEEEE. The V gene lost 6 bases and the J gene lost 1 base, with 10 bases spanning the gap. The CDR3 has 13 residues.

The chain carries TRBV30 and TRBJ2-1, with a possible D match to TRBD1 (7 bases). In germline, CDR1 is GTSNPN, CDR2 SVGIG (reference sequence). The CDR3 is made up of 20 amino acids. V shed 2 bases and J shed 4 bases, with 30 bases lying between them. In DNA form, the CDR3 reads TGTGCCTGGAGTCTTGGACAGGTAAAGATGCACCAGGGGACTTACAATGAGCAGTTCTTC. This translates into CAWSLGQVKMHQGTYNEQFF.

The chain combines TRBV19 with TRBJ2-1, with TRBD2 matching over 11 bases. CDR1 is LNHDA, CDR2 SQIVND, per germline (reference sequence). This CDR3 has 15 residues. Trimming removed 5 bases from V and 8 bases from J; junction bases left unmatched: 8. CDR3 region: CASSFLAGGKYEQFF. The CDR3 DNA is TGTGCCAGTAGTTTTCTAGCGGGAGGAAAATATGAGCAGTTCTTC.

This clonotype appeared many times. This rearrangement joins TRBV5-1 to TRBJ1-3; D is unresolved. Germline CDR1 is SGHRS and CDR2 is YFSETQ. V lost 1 base and J lost 4, with 15 bases in between. CDR3 length: 16 residues. The CDR3 loop is CASSLTPSLEGNTIYF. CDR3 coding DNA: TGCGCCAGCAGCTTGACGCCCTCGTTGGAAGGAAACACCATATATTTT.

This clonotype came up a few times. This rearrangement joins TRBV7-8 to TRBJ1-4, with D tentatively TRBD1 (5 bases). CDR1 is SGHVS and CDR2 is FQNEAQ in the germline V gene. V lost 6 bases, J lost 6 bases, and 14 bases lay in between. The CDR3 contains 14 residues. The CDR3 region has the DNA TGTGCCAGCAGTCGAGGGGCGCCTGATGAAAAACTGTTTTTT. As protein: CASSRGAPDEKLFF.